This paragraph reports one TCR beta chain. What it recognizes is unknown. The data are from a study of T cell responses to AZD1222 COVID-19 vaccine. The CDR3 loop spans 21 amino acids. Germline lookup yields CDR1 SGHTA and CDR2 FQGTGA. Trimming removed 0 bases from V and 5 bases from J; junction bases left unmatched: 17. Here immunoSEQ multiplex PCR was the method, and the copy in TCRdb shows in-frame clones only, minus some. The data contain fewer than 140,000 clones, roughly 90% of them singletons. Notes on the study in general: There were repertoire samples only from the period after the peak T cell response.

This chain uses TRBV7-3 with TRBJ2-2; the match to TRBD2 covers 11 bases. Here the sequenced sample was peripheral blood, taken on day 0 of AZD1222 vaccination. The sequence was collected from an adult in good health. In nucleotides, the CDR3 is TGTGCCAGCAGCTTAACCCCGCCGGGCATAGCGGGAGGGCCGGGGACCGGGGAGCTGTTTTTT. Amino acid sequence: CASSLTPPGIAGGPGTGELFF.